Listed below are T cell receptor beta chains from one sample, sequenced in a study of T-cell reconstitution after alpha-beta-depleted transplantation in children. MiXCR, run by TCRdb on the PCR reads, gives a single entry per CDR3 protein. The table lists just over 350,000 distinct CDR3 sequences, roughly 13% of them singletons. Sequencing used PBMCs, obtained from the stem cell graft. The receptors come from a human donor who donated a stem cell graft to a child with Fanconi anemia. The CDR3 runs from the conserved cysteine through the conserved F or W. Fields, in order: D gene, J gene, clone size, V gene, CDR3 protein, CDR3 DNA. The D gene is left open where the match is weak. The size of a clone is reported for some rows only, either as once, few or many, or as a class for expanded clones.

>NA|TRBJ1-5|few|TRBV20-1
CSARDSGQPQHF
TGCAGTGCTAGAGATTCGGGTCAGCCCCAGCATTTT
>TRBD1|TRBJ2-5|few|TRBV5-6
CASSSTGQQVETQYF
TGTGCCAGCAGCTCTACGGGACAGCAAGTGGAGACCCAGTACTTC
>NA|TRBJ2-1|few|TRBV7-8
CASSPTPVSSYNEQFF
TGTGCCAGCAGTCCCACTCCGGTTTCCTCCTACAATGAGCAGTTCTTC
>TRBD1|TRBJ2-3|NA|TRBV7-9
CASSLPLGQEGTDTQYF
TGTGCCAGCAGCTTACCATTGGGACAGGAGGGCACAGATACGCAGTATTTT
>NA|TRBJ2-5|NA|TRBV5-1
CASSSQVEETQYF
TGCGCCAGCAGCTCTCAGGTGGAAGAGACCCAGTACTTC
>NA|TRBJ2-5|many|TRBV5-1
CASSLTGPPETQYF
TGCGCCAGCAGCTTAACAGGGCCACCAGAGACCCAGTACTTC
>TRBD1|TRBJ2-3|NA|TRBV4-3
CASSPRAGGEDTQYF
TGCGCCAGCAGCCCCCGAGCAGGGGGCGAAGATACGCAGTATTTT
>TRBD1|TRBJ2-2|NA|TRBV6-5
CASSYPGQGGGSGELFF
TGTGCCAGCAGTTACCCCGGACAGGGGGGAGGCTCCGGGGAGCTGTTTTTT
>NA|TRBJ2-7|few|TRBV7-2
CASSPNRISYEQYF
TGTGCCAGCAGCCCCAACAGGATTTCCTACGAGCAGTACTTC
>NA|TRBJ2-6|NA|TRBV6-2/TRBV6-3
CASIRAGANVLTF
TGTGCCAGCATCAGGGCAGGGGCCAACGTCCTGACTTTC
>TRBD1|TRBJ1-1|once|TRBV12-3/TRBV12-4
CASRFLTGMNTEAFF
TGTGCCAGCAGATTCCTGACAGGGATGAACACTGAAGCTTTCTTT
>NA|TRBJ1-1|few|TRBV29-1
CSVFRDDDWTEAFF
TGCAGCGTCTTCCGGGACGACGATTGGACTGAAGCTTTCTTT
>NA|TRBJ1-3|NA|TRBV12-3/TRBV12-4
CASSLKAPSGNTIYF
TGTGCCAGCAGTTTGAAGGCCCCCTCTGGAAACACCATATATTTT
>NA|TRBJ2-3|few|TRBV20-1
CSARSRSTDTQYF
TGCAGTGCTAGATCGAGGAGCACAGATACGCAGTATTTT
>NA|TRBJ2-3|NA|TRBV12-3/TRBV12-4
CASSAGLRTDTQYF
TGTGCCAGCAGTGCTGGCCTACGCACAGATACGCAGTATTTT
>NA|TRBJ1-2|few|TRBV27
CASSSGARGPYGYTF
TGTGCCAGCAGTTCAGGGGCCAGGGGTCCCTATGGCTACACCTTC